The clone carrying this T cell receptor (beta chain) was found once. The sample originates from a study of T cells in localized non-small cell lung cancer. Trimming shortened V by 2 bases and J by 7 bases, and 14 bases separated the two germline ends. The CDR3 length is 13 residues. Germline V gene data show CDR1 as GTSNPN and CDR2 as SVGIG (reference sequence). Libraries were prepared by immunoSEQ multiplex PCR; TCRdb keeps only in-frame clonotypes and omits some of them. The table includes 70,000 to 100,000 clones, around 90% detected once. Sequencing used PBMCs, obtained before any cancer treatment. The origin of this receptor is a woman aged 35 to 70 with stage II squamous cell lung carcinoma. V usage is TRBV30 and J usage is TRBJ1-1, with no clear D. The DNA for the CDR3 is TGTGCCTGGAGTATTTCGATAGGCCTTGAAGCTTTCTTT. It yields the protein CAWSISIGLEAFF.